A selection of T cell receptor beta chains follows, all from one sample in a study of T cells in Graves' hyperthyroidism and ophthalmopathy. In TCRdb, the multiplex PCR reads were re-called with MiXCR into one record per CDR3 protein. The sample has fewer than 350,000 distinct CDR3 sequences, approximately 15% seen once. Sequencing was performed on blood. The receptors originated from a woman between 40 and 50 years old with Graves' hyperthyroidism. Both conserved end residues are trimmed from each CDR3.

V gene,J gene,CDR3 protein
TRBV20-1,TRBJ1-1,SAKDVGNTEAF
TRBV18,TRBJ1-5,ASSKQGEDQPQH
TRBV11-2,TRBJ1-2,ASSPTGSVGYT
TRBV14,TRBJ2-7,ASSQDMVTYEQY
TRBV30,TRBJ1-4,AWDRGRHEKLF
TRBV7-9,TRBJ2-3,ASSTSGRSDTQY
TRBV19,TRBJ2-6,ASSMIYRSSGANVLT
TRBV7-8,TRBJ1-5,ASSKDRLGSQPQH
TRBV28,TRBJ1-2,ASSFQYYRDNNYGYT
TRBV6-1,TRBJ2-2,ASSTPGRVITGELF
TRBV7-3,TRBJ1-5,ASSLTNSDSNQPQH
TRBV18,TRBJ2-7,ASQQTSGRYEQY
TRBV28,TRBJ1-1,ASSHRGGNTEAF
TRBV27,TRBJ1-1,ASSQTENTEAF
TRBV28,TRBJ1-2,ASSLFRQGDGYT
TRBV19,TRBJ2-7,ASSIAGSFYEQY
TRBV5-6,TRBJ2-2,ASSGLRQGHGELF
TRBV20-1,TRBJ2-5,SARDGRGGETQY
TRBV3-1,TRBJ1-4,ASHGQISATNEKLF
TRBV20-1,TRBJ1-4,SATDRGVNEKLF
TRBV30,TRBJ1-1,AWTWDNTEAF
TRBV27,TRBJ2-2,ASSFGGRAPGELF
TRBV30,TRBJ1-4,AWSRTDEKLF
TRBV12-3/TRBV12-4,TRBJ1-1,ASSFWGEAF
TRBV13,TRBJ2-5,ASSSTAGLALPGETQY
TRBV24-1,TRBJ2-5,ATSDLSRGTQY
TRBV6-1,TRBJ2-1,ASSRRDASSYNEQF
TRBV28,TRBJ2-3,AIQPQLAGGPDTQY
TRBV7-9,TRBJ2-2,ASSLLEVWVLNTGELF
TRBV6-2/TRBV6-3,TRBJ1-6,ASSYSRGSLH
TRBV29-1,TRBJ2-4,SVRDRGVVAKNIQY
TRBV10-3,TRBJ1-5,AIGEESNQPQH
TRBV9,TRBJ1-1,ASAKEGSNTEAF
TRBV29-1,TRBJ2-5,SVEGLAEETQY
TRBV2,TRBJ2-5,ASSTPIQETQY
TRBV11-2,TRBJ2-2,ASSLGLADFTGELF
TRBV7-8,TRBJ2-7,ASSLGFLEQY
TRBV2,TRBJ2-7,ASSPNQGGGGEQY
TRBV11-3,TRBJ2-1,ASSLIGSGSNEQF
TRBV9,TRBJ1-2,ASSVEAGRRINYGYT
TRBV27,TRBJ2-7,ASSSPTGAYEQY
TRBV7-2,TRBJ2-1,ASSWTDNEQF
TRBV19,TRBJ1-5,ASSIDPQGRQPQH
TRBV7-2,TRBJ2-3,ASSSVAGGWDTQY
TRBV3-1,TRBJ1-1,ASSQGAGAF
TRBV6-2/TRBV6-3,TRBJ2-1,ASSYWGKQF
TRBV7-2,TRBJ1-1,ASSFGTANTEAF
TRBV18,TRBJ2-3,ASSPPRGRSADTQY
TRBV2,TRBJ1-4,ASRDGHEKLF
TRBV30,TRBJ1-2,AWSLGTPNGYT
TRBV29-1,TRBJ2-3,SVAAGGQEDTQY
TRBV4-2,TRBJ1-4,ASSQDGREKLF
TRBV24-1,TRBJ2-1,ATSDPVVRGAGEQF
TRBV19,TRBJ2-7,ASSTKRDYQYEQY
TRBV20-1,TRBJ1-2,SARQQGADGYT
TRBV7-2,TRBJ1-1,ASSSEAF
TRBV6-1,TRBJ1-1,ASTPTTGGKAEAF
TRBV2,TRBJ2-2,ASTSYTGELF
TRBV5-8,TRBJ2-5,ASSESGLKTQY